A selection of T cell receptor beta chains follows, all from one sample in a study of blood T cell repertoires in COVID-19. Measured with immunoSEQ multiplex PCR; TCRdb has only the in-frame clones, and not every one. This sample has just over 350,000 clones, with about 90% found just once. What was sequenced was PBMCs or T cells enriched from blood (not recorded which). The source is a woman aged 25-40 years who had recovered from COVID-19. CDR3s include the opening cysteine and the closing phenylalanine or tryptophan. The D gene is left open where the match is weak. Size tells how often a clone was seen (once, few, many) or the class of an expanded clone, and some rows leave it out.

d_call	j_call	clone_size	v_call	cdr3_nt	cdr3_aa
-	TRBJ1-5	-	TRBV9	TGTGCCAGCAGCGTAGGAGGCCCCAATCAGCCCCAGCATTTT	CASSVGGPNQPQHF
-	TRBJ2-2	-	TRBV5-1	TGCGCCAGCAGCTTGGGAGTTCGTGCCGGGGAGCTGTTTTTT	CASSLGVRAGELFF
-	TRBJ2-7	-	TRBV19	TGTGCCAGTAGTATGCGACTTATCTACGAGCAGTACTTC	CASSMRLIYEQYF
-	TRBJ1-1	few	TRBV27	TGTGCCAGCAGCCCGGGACATGGATTCGGGAACACTGAAGCTTTCTTT	CASSPGHGFGNTEAFF
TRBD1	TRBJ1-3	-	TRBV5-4	TGTGCCAGCAGCGCAGGGGGCGCAAAGGCCGGAAACACCATATATTTT	CASSAGGAKAGNTIYF
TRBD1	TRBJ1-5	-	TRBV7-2	TGTGCCAGCACCCCGGACAGGTTGGGCAATCAGCCCCAGCATTTT	CASTPDRLGNQPQHF
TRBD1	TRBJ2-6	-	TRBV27	TGTGCCAGCAGTTTTAAGACAGGGCCCCTGGGGGGGGCCAACGTCCTGACTTTC	CASSFKTGPLGGANVLTF
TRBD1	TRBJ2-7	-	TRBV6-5	TGTGCCAGCAGTTACGGGACAGGGGGAGGCGAGCAGTACTTC	CASSYGTGGGEQYF
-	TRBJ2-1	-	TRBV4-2	TGTGCCAGCAGCCAATTCAAGGGGGAGCAGTTCTTC	CASSQFKGEQFF
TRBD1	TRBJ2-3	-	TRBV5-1	TGCGCCAGCAGCCAAGGACAGGGTGTGGCAGATACGCAGTATTTT	CASSQGQGVADTQYF
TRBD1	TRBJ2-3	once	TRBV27	TGTGCCAGCAGGCTGGGGACAGGCACAGATACGCAGTATTTT	CASRLGTGTDTQYF
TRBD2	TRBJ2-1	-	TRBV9	TGTGCCAGCAGCGATACTAGCGGGGAGTACAATGAGCAGTTCTTC	CASSDTSGEYNEQFF
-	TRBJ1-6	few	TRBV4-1	TGCGCCAGCAGCCAAGCAGGGTTAGATAATTCACCCCTCCACTTT	CASSQAGLDNSPLHF
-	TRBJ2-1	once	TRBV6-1	TGTGCCAGCAGTGAAGTTGGCCCGGAGCAGTTCTTC	CASSEVGPEQFF
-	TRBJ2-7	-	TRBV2	TGTGCCAGCAGTCAATTGGGGGGGCTGCCTGGCGAGCAGTACTTC	CASSQLGGLPGEQYF
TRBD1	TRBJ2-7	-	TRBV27	TGTGCCAGCAGCTACGACAGGGGCTCCTACTACGAGCAGTACTTC	CASSYDRGSYYEQYF
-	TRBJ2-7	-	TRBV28	TGTGCCAGCAGTTCAGAAAAGAACGAGCAGTACTTC	CASSSEKNEQYF
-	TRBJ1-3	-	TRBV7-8	TGTGCCAGCAGCTTAAACAGGCGAGGAAACACCATATATTTT	CASSLNRRGNTIYF
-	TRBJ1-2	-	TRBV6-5	TGTGCCAGCAGTTACAGCGCAACCTATGGCTACACCTTC	CASSYSATYGYTF
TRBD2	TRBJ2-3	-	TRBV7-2	TGTGCCAGCAGCCCCGGTGAGATAGCGGGACTGGTCACAGATACGCAGTATTTT	CASSPGEIAGLVTDTQYF
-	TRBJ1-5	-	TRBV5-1	TGCGCCAGCAGCTTGTGGGGAGACAGCAATCAGCCCCAGCATTTT	CASSLWGDSNQPQHF
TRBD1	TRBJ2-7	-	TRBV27	TGTGCCAGCAGTCCCGGGACAGGGGGCTCCAACGAGCAGTACTTC	CASSPGTGGSNEQYF
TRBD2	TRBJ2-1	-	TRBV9	TGTGCCAGCAGCCCACCCGGGACTAGCTCCTACAATGAGCAGTTCTTC	CASSPPGTSSYNEQFF
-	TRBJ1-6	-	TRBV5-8	TGTGCCAGCAGCTTCATCACAGGAGTGTCACCCCTCCACTTT	CASSFITGVSPLHF
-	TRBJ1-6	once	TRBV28	TGTGCCAGCAGCCTTGGGGGACACAGATTCAATTCACCCCTCCACTTT	CASSLGGHRFNSPLHF
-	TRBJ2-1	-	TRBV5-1	TGCGCCAGCAGCTTTGGCAGGGGAAAAGAGCAGTTCTTC	CASSFGRGKEQFF
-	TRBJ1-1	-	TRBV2	TGTGCCAGCAGTGAATCCGCCTACTCGAACACTGAAGCTTTCTTT	CASSESAYSNTEAFF
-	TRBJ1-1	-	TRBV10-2	TGCGCCAGCAGTGACCAAATAGGGGGGAACACTGAAGCTTTCTTT	CASSDQIGGNTEAFF
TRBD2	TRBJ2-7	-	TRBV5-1	TGCGCCAGCAGCTTGGGGGGGACTAGCGCCTACGAGCAGTACTTC	CASSLGGTSAYEQYF
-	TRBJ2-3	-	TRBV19	TGTGCCAGTAGTATGAGGGATACGCAGTATTTT	CASSMRDTQYF
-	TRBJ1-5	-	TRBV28	TGTGCCAGCAGTTTAGGGCATCAGCCCCAGCATTTT	CASSLGHQPQHF
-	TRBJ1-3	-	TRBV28	TGTGCCAGCAGTTTTGGGGGGGGATCGGGAAACACCATATATTTT	CASSFGGGSGNTIYF
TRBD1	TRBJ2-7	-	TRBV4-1	TGCGCCAGCAGCCATCCGGGACAGGGTACCTACGAGCAGTACTTC	CASSHPGQGTYEQYF
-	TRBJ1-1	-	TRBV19	TGTGCCAGTAGTATTATCCCACCTAACAGGAATGAAGCTTTCTTT	CASSIIPPNRNEAFF
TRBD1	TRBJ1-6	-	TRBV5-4	TGTGCCGTCGGATCGAGACAGGGGGCCGCTTATAATTCACCCCTCCACTTT	CAVGSRQGAAYNSPLHF
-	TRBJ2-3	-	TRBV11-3	TGTGCCAGCAGCTTAGGACAGGGCACAGATACGCAGTATTTT	CASSLGQGTDTQYF
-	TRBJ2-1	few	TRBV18	TGTGCCAGCTCACCACGACGGCCCCGGGACAACCTATACAATGAGCAGTTCTTC	CASSPRRPRDNLYNEQFF
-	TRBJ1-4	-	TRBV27	TGTGCCAGCAGTTTATCGCGGGGAATCGGTGAAAAACTGTTTTTT	CASSLSRGIGEKLFF
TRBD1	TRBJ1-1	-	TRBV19	TGTGCCAGTAGTAGATTCAGGGGGCAGCTAATGGACACTGAAGCTTTCTTT	CASSRFRGQLMDTEAFF
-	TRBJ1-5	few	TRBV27	TGTGCCAGCAGTTCGCCAAGGGAGCCGGGGATTTATAGCAATCAGCCCCAGCATTTT	CASSSPREPGIYSNQPQHF
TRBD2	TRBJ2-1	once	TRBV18	TGTGCCAGCTCACCCGGGCCCCGGGGGGATGAGCAGTTCTTC	CASSPGPRGDEQFF
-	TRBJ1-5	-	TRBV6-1	TGTGCCAGCAGTGAAGTAGTCGGGAATCAGCCCCAGCATTTT	CASSEVVGNQPQHF
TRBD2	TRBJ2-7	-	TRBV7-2	TGTGCCAGCAGCTTGAGACTAGCGTTATCCTACGAGCAGTACTTC	CASSLRLALSYEQYF
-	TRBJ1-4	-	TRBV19	TGTGCCAGTAGGATTACAAATGAAAAACTGTTTTTT	CASRITNEKLFF
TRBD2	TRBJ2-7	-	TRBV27	TGTGCCAGCCAGCGGGAGGGCCGATACGAGCAGTACTTC	CASQREGRYEQYF
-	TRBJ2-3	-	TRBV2	TGTGCCAGCAGTGAAGGTTCAAATACGCAGTATTTT	CASSEGSNTQYF
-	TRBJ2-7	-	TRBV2	TGTGCCAGCAGTGAAGTGGAGGGGCCCTCCTCTGAGCAGTACTTC	CASSEVEGPSSEQYF
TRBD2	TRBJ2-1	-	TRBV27	TGTGCCAGCAGTTTACTAGCGGGGGCCCCTTACAATGAGCAGTTCTTC	CASSLLAGAPYNEQFF
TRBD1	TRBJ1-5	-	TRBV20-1	TGCAGTGCTAGTTCGGGACAGGGAAGAGTTCCTCAGCCCCAGCATTTT	CSASSGQGRVPQPQHF
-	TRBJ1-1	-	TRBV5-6	TGTGCCAGCAGCCCCCTGGTTCGGGGGAACACTGAAGCTTTCTTT	CASSPLVRGNTEAFF
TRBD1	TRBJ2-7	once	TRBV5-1	TGCGCCAGCAGCCCAGACAGGGGTAACTCCTACGAGCAGTACTTC	CASSPDRGNSYEQYF
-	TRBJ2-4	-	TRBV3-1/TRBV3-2	TGTGCCAGCAGCCAAGTCCCGGGCGGGAAGGCCAAAAACATTCAGTACTTC	CASSQVPGGKAKNIQYF
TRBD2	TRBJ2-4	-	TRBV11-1	TGTGCCAGCGCCACTAGCGGGAGGGCCAAAAACATTCAGTACTTC	CASATSGRAKNIQYF
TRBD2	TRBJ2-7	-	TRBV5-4	TGTGCCAGCAGCTTGCTCCGTTACGGGGGGACCTCCTACGAGCAGTACTTC	CASSLLRYGGTSYEQYF
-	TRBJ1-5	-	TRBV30	TGTGCCTGGAGCCGCTACGGGGGGAACAATCAGCCCCAGCATTTT	CAWSRYGGNNQPQHF
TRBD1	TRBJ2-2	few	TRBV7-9	TGTGCCAGCAGCCCGGAGGACAGGGGGCCCAAGAACACCGGGGAGCTGTTTTTT	CASSPEDRGPKNTGELFF
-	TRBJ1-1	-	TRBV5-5	TGTGCCAGCAGCTTCGGGGAGATGAAAGCTTTCTTT	CASSFGEMKAFF
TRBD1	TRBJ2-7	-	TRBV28	TGTGCCAGCAGCCCTCGACAGGGGGCGGCCTACGAGCAGTACTTC	CASSPRQGAAYEQYF
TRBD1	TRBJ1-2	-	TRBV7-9	TGTGCCAGCAGCTCAGGGGACAGCTATGGCTACACCTTC	CASSSGDSYGYTF